The entry that follows covers one T cell receptor (beta chain) sequence. Antigen unknown. V was pared by 7 bases and J by 2 bases, with 12 bases between. The germline V gene encodes CDR1 SEHNR and CDR2 FQNEAQ (reference sequence). This CDR3 comprises 14 residues. These data come from a study of T cells in Graves' hyperthyroidism and ophthalmopathy. Amplified regions were TCR beta CDR3 sequences from RNA transcripts. The HTBI primer set drove a first-round RT-PCR of the TCR CDR3. MiXCR, run by TCRdb on the multiplex PCR reads, gives a single entry per CDR3 protein. Seen here are 400,000 to 600,000 distinct CDR3 sequences, about 16% observed once, and the top ten hold about 29%. Study results and caveats: Stable hyperthyroidism and ophthalmopathy were separated using 13 V-J signatures.

Diagnostic decisions used clinical symptoms, serum thyroxine and TRAb, thyroid ultrasound and orbital computed tomography. Material: blood. The chain links TRBV7-9 to TRBJ1-3; D is unresolved. The source of this sequence is a woman in her 30s with Graves' ophthalmopathy. The CDR3 reads CASNGRSAGNTIYF. The CDR3 coding sequence is TGTGCCAGCAATGGCAGGAGCGCTGGAAACACCATATATTTT.